These T cell receptor beta chains were read from a single sample in a study of T cells in Graves' hyperthyroidism and ophthalmopathy. Each CDR3 protein gets one entry after TCRdb re-called the multiplex PCR reads with MiXCR. The data show 150,000 or so distinct CDR3 sequences, about a tenth seen once. Material for sequencing was blood. The receptors derive from a woman between 18 and 29 years old with Graves' hyperthyroidism that later progressed to Graves' ophthalmopathy. Both conserved end residues are trimmed from each CDR3. Some rows mark clone size as missing; the rest say once, few, many or name a class of expanded clone.

many TRBV2 AINRDRGRYEQF
many TRBV2 ASKSRIISPLH
. TRBV2 ASGRSGSYEQY
many TRBV19 ATTGGSETEAF
few TRBV6-1 ASKGGWRGVLFCEQY
many TRBV15 ATSRDGTGYGYT
. TRBV7-9 ASSLGLAGIETQY
. TRBV6-4 ASRGPNGYT
many TRBV7-9 ASSFEYRGEAF
. TRBV7-7 ASSPLETGWISYNEQF
many TRBV5-4 ASSHFSSRTDTQY
many TRBV3-1 ASSQDSAINEKLF
few TRBV18 ASSPPILAGGTGELF
many TRBV11-1 ASSFYVGENGEQY
many TRBV24-1 ATSGITGELF
many TRBV6-1 ASRRFDSNQETQY
many TRBV20-1 SATETGARYSPLH
few TRBV4-1 ASSQVVKGYSTGELF
many TRBV2 ASRPPRDRPYGYT
many TRBV20-1 SARRGRATYEQY
many TRBV7-2 ASSSIMGANYGYT
few TRBV4-2 ASSQAGGSNQPQH
many TRBV29-1 SALGTGTFGELF
many TRBV7-9 ASRASGSSYEQY
few TRBV6-6 ASSYSLASTDTQY
many TRBV20-1 SAPEIGRGQETQY
many TRBV6-1 ASSHDHRAF
many TRBV12-3/TRBV12-4 ASSARASTEAF
many TRBV3-1 ASSQVTGSEAF
many TRBV2 ASQGAGFGRQETQY
many TRBV6-1 ASSEGATGSGELF
many TRBV12-3/TRBV12-4 ASRPTGPQETQY
many TRBV7-2 ASSSFQLGPVDEQF
many TRBV28 ASGVKQGAGTDTQY
few TRBV7-6 ASSSRLTDTQY
many TRBV20-1 SAMMGQSYEQY
many TRBV2 ASRFQDGSNEKLF
many TRBV19 ASSKEREATYEQY
few TRBV13 ASSSLTGRHEQF
many TRBV29-1 SVGFSVVGELF
many TRBV9 ASSDGQTNQPQH
many TRBV6-1 ASRARPTGLNTEAF
many TRBV6-2/TRBV6-3 ASTAGISGNTIY
. TRBV28 ASSPTMGQSSYEQY
. TRBV10-3 AISGAGTSTDTQY
. TRBV5-8 ASSKSSSGRLNEQY
. TRBV20-1 SALAGNTGELF
few TRBV3-1 ASSQDYGTGGQPQH
many TRBV2 ASSRSSEYNEQF
. TRBV7-9 ASSLVREMNEQF
few TRBV6-1 ASSRTSGLDEQY
many TRBV15 ATSRRRQGSGYGYT
. TRBV5-1 ASSPEGPAITGELF
many TRBV24-1 ATSDPTPESAF
many TRBV3-1 ASSQDAGTEAF
. TRBV6-1 ATAGKAGKGF
many TRBV9 ASSTAGMVPLREQY